Described below is a single TCR beta chain sequence and its context. Antigen: not known. This entry comes from a study of T cells expressing NK-cell markers. Study-level findings and limits: HCMV specificity of the expanded NKG2C+ T cell clones stayed unclear.

The CDR3 is made up of 16 amino acids. Germline lookup yields CDR1 SGHTA and CDR2 FQGNSA. It was by 5'RACE template switching with UMIs that TCR beta cDNA was made. From the 5' RACE reads, TCRdb lists one entry per CDR3 protein and no DNA. In all, the sample yields fewer than 550,000 distinct CDR3 sequences. The chain combines TRBV7-2 with TRBJ1-6; lacking DNA, the TRBD1 call made by TCRdb goes unchecked. Sequencing used blood T cells: a sorted CD56 or NKG2C T cell subset, CD4+ or CD8+ T cells, or bulk PBMC T cells (not recorded which). The receptor comes from a woman between 45 and 65 years old in good health. The CDR3 loop is CASSTRTGVVNSPLHF. The complete variable domain, with remaining parts taken from reference TRBV7-2 and TRBJ1-6, reads GAGVSQSPSNKVTEKGKDVELRCDPISGHTALYWYRQSLGQGLEFLIYFQGNSAPDKSGLPSDRFSAERTGGSVSTLTIQRTQQEDSAVYLCASSTRTGVVNSPLHFGNGTRLTVT.